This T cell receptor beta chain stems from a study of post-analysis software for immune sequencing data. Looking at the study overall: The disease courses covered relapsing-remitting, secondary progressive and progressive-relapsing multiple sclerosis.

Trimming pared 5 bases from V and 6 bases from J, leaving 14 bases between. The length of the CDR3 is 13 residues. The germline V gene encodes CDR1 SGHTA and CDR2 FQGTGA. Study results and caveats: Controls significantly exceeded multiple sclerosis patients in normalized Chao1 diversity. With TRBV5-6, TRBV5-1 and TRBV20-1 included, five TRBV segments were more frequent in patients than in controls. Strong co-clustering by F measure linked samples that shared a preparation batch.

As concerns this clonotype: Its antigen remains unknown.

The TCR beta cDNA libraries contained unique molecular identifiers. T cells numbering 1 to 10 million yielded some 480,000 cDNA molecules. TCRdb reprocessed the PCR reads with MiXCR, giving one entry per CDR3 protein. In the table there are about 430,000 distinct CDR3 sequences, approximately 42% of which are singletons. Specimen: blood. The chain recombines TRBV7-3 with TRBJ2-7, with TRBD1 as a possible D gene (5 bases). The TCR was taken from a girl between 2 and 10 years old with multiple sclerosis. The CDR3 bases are TGTGCCAGCAGCCGCTACGACAGAAGCGAGCAGTACTTC. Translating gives CASSRYDRSEQYF.